These 18 T cell receptor beta chains originate from one sample sequenced in a study of patients and donors after allogeneic stem cell transplantation. TCRdb re-called the RT-PCR reads through MiXCR, storing one row per CDR3 protein. The table lists about 400,000 distinct CDR3 sequences, approximately 16% of them singletons, with less than 9.5% in the top ten. Input material: blood, either unsorted or a sorted T cell fraction (not recorded which). The receptors shown here come from a human donor who was either an allogeneic HSCT recipient or a stem cell or donor lymphocyte infusion donor (not recorded which). It is not recorded whose cells these are; they may come from a transplant donor.

This clonotype was seen only a few times. The chain has TRBV10-3 and TRBJ2-5; the D call may be TRBD1 or TRBD2 (6 bases each). Germline V lookup: CDR1 ENHRY, CDR2 SYGVKD. This CDR3 has 12 residues. The V end was cut by 11 bases, the J end by 4 bases, with 14 bases between. CDR3 amino acids: CASRGVGETQYF. As DNA, the CDR3 is TGTGCCTCAAGGGGGGTTGGAGAGACCCAGTACTTC.

The chain recombines TRBV9 with TRBJ2-7; 7 nucleotides line up with TRBD2. The J segment lost 7 bases and the V segment lost 3 bases, leaving 10 bases of the junction unmatched. The CDR3 runs 14 residues. Germline values: CDR1 SGDLS, CDR2 YYNGEE. The CDR3 bases are TGTGCCAGCAGCGCCGGGACTAAGCCCGGAGAGCAGTACTTC. This gives the protein CASSAGTKPGEQYF. Variable domain in full (rest from reference TRBV9 and TRBJ2-7): DSGVTQTPKHLITATGQRVTLRCSPRSGDLSVYWYQQSLDQGLQFLIQYYNGEERAKGNILERFSAQQFPDLHSELNLSSLELGDSALYFCASSAGTKPGEQYFGPGTRLTVT.

The chain carries TRBV2 and TRBJ1-2; D unclear. From germline, CDR1 is SNHLY and CDR2 FYNNEI. The CDR3 has 12 residues. V lost 6 bases and J lost 4, with 9 bases in between. This chain's CDR3 is CASRESRYGYTF. CDR3 nucleotides: TGTGCCAGCAGGGAGTCTCGCTATGGCTACACCTTC.

This clonotype was picked up a small number of times. The chain joins TRBV2 to TRBJ1-5; TRBD1 aligns across 12 bases. Germline CDR1 reads SNHLY; CDR2 reads FYNNEI. V trimming: 2 bases; J trimming: 6 bases; junction bases outside the gene matches: 2. The CDR3 loop spans 15 amino acids. As DNA, the CDR3 is TGTGCCAGCAGTGAATTGGGACAGGGGGCTCAGCCCCAGCATTTT. Its protein is CASSELGQGAQPQHF.

The gene calls are TRBV20-1 and TRBJ1-5; 7 nucleotides match TRBD1. With V trimmed by 0 bases and J by 6 bases, 8 bases remained unmatched. The CDR3 sequence is 15 residues long. The germline gives CDR1 DFQATT, CDR2 SNEGSKA (reference sequence). This CDR3 is CSARDHTGASQPQHF. The DNA of the CDR3 is TGCAGTGCTAGAGATCACACAGGGGCGAGTCAGCCCCAGCATTTT.

The V and J genes are TRBV6-4 and TRBJ2-3; no definite D call. From germline, CDR1 is MRHNA and CDR2 SNTAGT. The V and J ends lost 0 bases and 7 bases respectively, with 5 bases between them. The CDR3 is made up of 12 amino acids. Here the CDR3 reads CASSDSENTQYF. CDR3 DNA: TGTGCCAGCAGTGACTCCGAAAATACGCAGTATTTT.

This CDR3 reads CASTGDRGYNSPLHF. In nucleotides, the CDR3 is TGTGCCAGTACCGGTGACAGGGGCTATAATTCACCCCTCCACTTT. V and J are TRBV19 and TRBJ1-6, with 8 bases identical to TRBD1. The germline gives CDR1 LNHDA, CDR2 SQIVND (reference sequence). With V trimmed by 7 bases and J by 3 bases, 5 bases remained unmatched. The CDR3 runs 15 residues.

The chain uses TRBV19 and TRBJ1-5, with a weak D call TRBD1 (5 bases). Deletions cut 2 bases from V and 4 bases from J, with 15 bases between. The germline gives CDR1 LNHDA, CDR2 SQIVND (reference sequence). This CDR3 has 16 residues. As DNA, the CDR3 is TGTGCCAGTAGTATATCGGCAGGGAATAGTAATCAGCCCCAGCATTTT. Translating gives CASSISAGNSNQPQHF.

This clonotype was detected a few times. The CDR3 DNA follows: TGCGCCAGCAGTTCAAGTTTTACGAACACCGGGGAGCTGTTTTTT. It codes for CASSSSFTNTGELFF. J is TRBJ2-2 and V is TRBV4-1; D gene unclear. Trimming shortened V by 6 bases and J by 0 bases, and 11 bases separated the two germline ends. CDR3 length: 15 amino acids. Per germline, CDR1 MGHRA and CDR2 YSYEKL.

The V and J genes are TRBV5-1 and TRBJ2-3; D is tentatively TRBD1 or TRBD2 (5 bases each). V was pared by 1 base and J by 1 base, with 10 bases between. Germline values: CDR1 SGHRS, CDR2 YFSETQ. The CDR3 has 15 residues. CDR3 amino acids: CASSLWGSRTDTQYF. The CDR3 bases are TGCGCCAGCAGCTTGTGGGGGTCCCGCACAGATACGCAGTATTTT.

Only a few counts were recorded for this clonotype. This rearrangement joins TRBV24-1 to TRBJ2-2; D unresolved. The germline V gene encodes CDR1 KGHDR and CDR2 SFDVKD. V was shortened by 5 bases and J by 1 base, with 1 base between the two germline ends. This CDR3 is 12 amino acids long. The CDR3 DNA sequence: TGTGCCACCAGTGGGAACACCGGGGAGCTGTTTTTT. Its translation is CATSGNTGELFF.

V gene TRBV20-1 combines with J gene TRBJ1-1; D not certain. With 5 bases removed from V and 0 bases from J, the gap between germline ends came to 10 bases. Germline V gene sequence: CDR1 DFQATT, CDR2 SNEGSKA (reference sequence). The CDR3 runs 13 residues. For the CDR3, the DNA is TGCAGTGCTCCAAGGATAGTGAACACTGAAGCTTTCTTT. Translated, it gives CSAPRIVNTEAFF.

This clonotype has a single count. CDR3 protein: CATSDRYPGTGYNEQFF. In nucleotides, the CDR3 is TGTGCCACCAGTGACAGATATCCCGGGACAGGGTACAATGAGCAGTTCTTC. The V call is TRBV24-1, the J call TRBJ2-1, with 9 positions matching TRBD1. The V and J ends lost 4 bases and 4 bases, in that order; junction bases with no gene match: 10. Germline CDR1 and CDR2: KGHDR and SFDVKD. The CDR3 is made up of 17 amino acids.

Points on this clonotype: A junction boundary mismatches the germline segment, possibly from a read error. This chain connects TRBV20-1 to TRBJ2-5, with D perhaps matching TRBD2 (6 bases). The germline V gene has CDR1 DFQATT and CDR2 SNEGSKA (reference sequence). The length of the CDR3 is 12 residues. The CDR3 reads CSARDSAGRPNF. The DNA for the CDR3 is TGCAGTGCTAGAGATTCGGCGGGACGCCCAAACTTC.

This clonotype has only one observation. V is TRBV6-2 or TRBV6-3 and J is TRBJ2-7; tentative D call: TRBD1 (6 bases). Per germline, CDR1 MNHEY and CDR2 SVGEGT. There are 15 residues in the CDR3. Between the trimmed V and J ends, which lost 10 bases and 4 bases, there was a span of 23 bases. The CDR3 is CATRGTPGTRYEQYF. The CDR3 bases are TGTGCCACCAGAGGGACGCCCGGGACACGTTACGAGCAGTACTTC.

The V gene is TRBV15, the J gene TRBJ1-3; D possibly corresponds to TRBD1 (5 bases). The germline V gene encodes CDR1 LNHNV and CDR2 YYDKDF (reference sequence). Trimming stripped 0 bases from V and 0 bases from J, with 9 bases between. The CDR3 length is 16 residues. CDR3 sequence (DNA): TGTGCCACCAGCAGAGATGGGGGGATCTCTGGAAACACCATATATTTT. It is translated as CATSRDGGISGNTIYF.

This clonotype was counted only a few times. The chain links TRBV21-1 to TRBJ1-2; the table assigns TRBD1, which was not confirmed against the DNA. TRBV21-1 is assigned pseudogene status. The CDR3 contains 17 residues. This CDR3 reads CASSKGTGEEGNYGYTF. DNA for the CDR3: TGTGCCAGCAGCAAAGGGACAGGGGAAGAGGGAAACTATGGCTACACCTTC.

This clonotype has a handful of counts. The rearrangement joins TRBV3-1 to TRBJ2-2; TRBD2 aligns across 16 bases. The CDR3 spans 19 residues. The junction had 9 bases not matched to a gene; V was cut back by 4 bases and J by 4 bases. The germline CDR1 and CDR2 sequences are LGHDT and YNNKEL (reference sequence). For the CDR3, the DNA is TGTGCCAGCAGCCGGACCGGGACTAGCGGGGGGGCACTCACCGGGGAGCTGTTTTTT. Amino acids: CASSRTGTSGGALTGELFF.